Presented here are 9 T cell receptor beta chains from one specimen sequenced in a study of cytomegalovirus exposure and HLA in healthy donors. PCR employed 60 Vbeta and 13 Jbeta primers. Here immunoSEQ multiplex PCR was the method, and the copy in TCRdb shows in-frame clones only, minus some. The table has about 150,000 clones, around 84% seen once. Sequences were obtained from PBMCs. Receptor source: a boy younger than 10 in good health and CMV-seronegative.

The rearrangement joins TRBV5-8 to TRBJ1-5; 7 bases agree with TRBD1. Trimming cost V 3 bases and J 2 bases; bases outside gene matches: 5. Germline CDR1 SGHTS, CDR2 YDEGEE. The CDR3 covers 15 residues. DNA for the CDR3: TGTGCCAGCAGCTGGGGGACAGTCGGCAATCAGCCCCAGCATTTT. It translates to CASSWGTVGNQPQHF.

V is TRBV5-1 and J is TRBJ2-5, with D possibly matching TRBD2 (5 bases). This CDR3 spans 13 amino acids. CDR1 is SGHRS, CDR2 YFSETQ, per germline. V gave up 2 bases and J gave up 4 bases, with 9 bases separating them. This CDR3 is CASSFSGLETQYF. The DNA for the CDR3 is TGCGCCAGCAGCTTCTCGGGATTAGAGACCCAGTACTTC.

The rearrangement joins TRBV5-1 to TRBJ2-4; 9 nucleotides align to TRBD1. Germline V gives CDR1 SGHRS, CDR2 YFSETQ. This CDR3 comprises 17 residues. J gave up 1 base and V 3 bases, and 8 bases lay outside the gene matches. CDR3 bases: TGCGCCAGCAGCTCTAGGCTACAGGGGGCGGCCAAAAACATTCAGTACTTC. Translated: CASSSRLQGAAKNIQYF.

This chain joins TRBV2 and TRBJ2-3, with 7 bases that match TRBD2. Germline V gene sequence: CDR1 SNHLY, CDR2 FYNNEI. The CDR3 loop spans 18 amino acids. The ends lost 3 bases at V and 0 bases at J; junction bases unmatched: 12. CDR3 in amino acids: CASSDTVWGGESTDTQYF. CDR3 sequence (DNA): TGTGCCAGCAGTGATACAGTATGGGGGGGAGAGAGCACAGATACGCAGTATTTT.

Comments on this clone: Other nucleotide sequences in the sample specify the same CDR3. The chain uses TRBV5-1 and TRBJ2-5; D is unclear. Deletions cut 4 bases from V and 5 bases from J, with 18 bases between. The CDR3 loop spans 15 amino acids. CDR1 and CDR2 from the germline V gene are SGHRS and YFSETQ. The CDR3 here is CASSHYGTTQETQYF. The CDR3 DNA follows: TGCGCCAGCAGCCACTACGGAACAACTCAGGAGACCCAGTACTTC.

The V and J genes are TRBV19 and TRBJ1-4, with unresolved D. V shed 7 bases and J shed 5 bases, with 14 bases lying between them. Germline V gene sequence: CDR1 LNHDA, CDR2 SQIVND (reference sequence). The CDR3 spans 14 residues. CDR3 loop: CASTQWNRNEKLFF. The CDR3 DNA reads TGTGCCAGTACCCAGTGGAACAGAAATGAAAAACTGTTTTTT.

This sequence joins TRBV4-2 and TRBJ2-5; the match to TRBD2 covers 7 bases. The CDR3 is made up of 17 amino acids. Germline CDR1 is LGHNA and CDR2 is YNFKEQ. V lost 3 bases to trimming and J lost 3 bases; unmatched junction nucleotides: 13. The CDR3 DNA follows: TGTGCCAGCAGCCACCAAGGCCGGGGACTATCTGAAGAGACCCAGTACTTC. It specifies CASSHQGRGLSEETQYF.

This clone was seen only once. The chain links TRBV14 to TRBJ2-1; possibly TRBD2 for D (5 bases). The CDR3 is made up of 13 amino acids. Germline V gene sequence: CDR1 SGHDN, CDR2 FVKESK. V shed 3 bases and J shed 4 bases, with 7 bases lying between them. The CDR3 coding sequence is TGTGCCAGCAGCCAGGACTGGTACAATGAGCAGTTCTTC. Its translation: CASSQDWYNEQFF.

This CDR3 reads CASSFTQGYEQYF. The CDR3 DNA follows: TGTGCCAGCAGCTTTACACAGGGCTACGAGCAGTACTTC. The chain employs TRBV11-3 and TRBJ2-5; perhaps TRBD1 as D (6 bases). The J call is uncertain, as TRBJ2-7 better fits the DNA end. The V gene's germline CDR1 is SGHNT and CDR2 YENEEA. This CDR3 is built from 13 residues.